This T cell receptor (beta chain) was identified during a study of cytomegalovirus exposure and HLA in healthy donors. The CDR3 sequence is 15 residues long. Germline V lookup: CDR1 MNHEY, CDR2 SMNVEV (reference sequence). V dropped 0 bases and J dropped 4; count of bases not matched to a gene: 0. Primers: 60 Vbeta forward and 13 Jbeta reverse. Data came from immunoSEQ multiplex PCR; TCRdb stores just in-frame clones and leaves some out. The sample shows 150,000 or so clones, roughly 73% of them seen only once. The chain is built from TRBV27 and TRBJ2-1; 10 nucleotides line up with TRBD2. This clonotype originated in a woman in her forties in good health and CMV-seropositive. Sequenced input: PBMCs. The CDR3 region has the DNA TGTGCCAGCAGTTTATCGACTAGCGGGTACAATGAGCAGTTCTTC. This gives the protein CASSLSTSGYNEQFF.